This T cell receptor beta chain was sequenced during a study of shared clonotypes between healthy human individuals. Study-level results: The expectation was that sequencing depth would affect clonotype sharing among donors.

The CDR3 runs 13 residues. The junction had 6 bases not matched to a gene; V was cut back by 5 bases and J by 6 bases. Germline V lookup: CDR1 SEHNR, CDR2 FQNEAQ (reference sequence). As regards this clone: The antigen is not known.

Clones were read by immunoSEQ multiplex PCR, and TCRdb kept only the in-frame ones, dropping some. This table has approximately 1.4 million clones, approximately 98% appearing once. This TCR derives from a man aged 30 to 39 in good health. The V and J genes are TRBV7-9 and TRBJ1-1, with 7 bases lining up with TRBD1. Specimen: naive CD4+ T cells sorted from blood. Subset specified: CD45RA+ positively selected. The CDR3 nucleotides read TGTGCCAGCAGCAGGGGGCAGTTAGCTGAAGCTTTCTTT. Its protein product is CASSRGQLAEAFF.